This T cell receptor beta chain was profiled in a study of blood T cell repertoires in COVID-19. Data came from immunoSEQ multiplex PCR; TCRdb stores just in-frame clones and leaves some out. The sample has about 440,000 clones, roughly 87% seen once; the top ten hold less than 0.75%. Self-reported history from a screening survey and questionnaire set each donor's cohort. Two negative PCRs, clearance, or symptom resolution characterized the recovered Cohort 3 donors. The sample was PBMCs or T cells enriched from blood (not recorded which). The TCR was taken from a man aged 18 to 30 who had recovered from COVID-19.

CDR3 residues: CASGSSGGETQYF. CDR3 sequence (DNA): TGTGCTAGTGGTTCGTCAGGGGGAGAGACCCAGTACTTC. This chain joins TRBV12-5 and TRBJ2-5, with 7 bases matching TRBD1. The length of the CDR3 is 13 residues. CDR1 is LGHNT and CDR2 is FRNRAP in the germline V gene. Trimming at V came to 4 bases and at J to 4 bases, leaving 3 bases not matched to a gene. The full variable domain, with the rest looked up from reference TRBV12-5 and TRBJ2-5, is DARVTQTPRHKVTEMGQEVTMRCQPILGHNTVFWYRQTMMQGLELLAYFRNRAPLDDSGMPKDRFSAEMPDATLATLKIQPSEPRDSAVYFCASGSSGGETQYFGPGTRLLVL.